The rows below give T cell receptor beta chains drawn from one sample of a study of cytomegalovirus exposure and HLA in healthy donors. Measured with immunoSEQ multiplex PCR; TCRdb has only the in-frame clones, and not every one. The sample totals some 160,000 clones. Specimen: PBMCs. These receptors originate from a man aged 25-45 years in good health and CMV-seronegative. Each CDR3 is given with its conserved first and last residue. A D gene is named only where the DNA matches it firmly.

j_call v_call d_call cdr3_nt cdr3_aa
TRBJ2-2 TRBV28 TRBD1 TGTGCCAGCAGTTCTGACAGGGCCGGGGAGCTGTTTTTT CASSSDRAGELFF
TRBJ2-3 TRBV7-6 TRBD2 TGTGCCAGCAGCTCGGGACTAGCGGGAGGCCTGGGTACGCAGTATTTT CASSSGLAGGLGTQYF
TRBJ2-2 TRBV7-9 - TGTGCCAGCAGCTTACCAGGGCCCGATACCGGGGAGCTGTTTTTT CASSLPGPDTGELFF
TRBJ2-2 TRBV18 TRBD1 TGTGCCAGTTCCGGGACAGTAGTTACCACGAACACCGGGGAGCTGTTTTTT CASSGTVVTTNTGELFF
TRBJ1-1 TRBV19 TRBD1 TGTGCCAGTAGTACACGGGACAGCCCCACTGAAGCTTTCTTT CASSTRDSPTEAFF
TRBJ2-7 TRBV5-1 TRBD1 TGCGCCAGCAGCATGACAGGGTCTGGGTACGAGCAGTACTTC CASSMTGSGYEQYF
TRBJ2-7 TRBV27 - TGTGCCAGCAGTTCCACAGGGTTAACCTACGAGCAGTACTTC CASSSTGLTYEQYF
TRBJ2-7 TRBV5-4 TRBD1 TGTGCCAGCTTCTTCAGGGGGACCTACGAGCAGTACTTC CASFFRGTYEQYF
TRBJ1-2 TRBV14 - TGTGCCAGCAGCCAAGATGTATGGGGCAACTATGGCTACACCTTC CASSQDVWGNYGYTF
TRBJ2-7 TRBV11-3 TRBD2 TGTGCCAGCAGCTCCCCGACCCTAGCGGGTCTGGGCGAGCAGTACTTC CASSSPTLAGLGEQYF
TRBJ1-4 TRBV7-9 - TGTGCCAGCAGCTTGGCCTCGACTAATGAAAAACTGTTTTTT CASSLASTNEKLFF
TRBJ1-1 TRBV4-2 TRBD1 TGTGCCAGCAGCCAAGTGGCAGGGGGCAATATGAACACTGAAGCTTTCTTT CASSQVAGGNMNTEAFF
TRBJ2-1 TRBV10-3 TRBD2 TGTGCCATCAGGGAGTCCCTGGGACTAGCGGGACGGAGCTCCTACAATGAGCAGTTCTTC CAIRESLGLAGRSSYNEQFF
TRBJ2-7 TRBV28 - TGTGCCAGCAGTTTAAATATTCAACTCTCCTACGAGCAGTACTTC CASSLNIQLSYEQYF
TRBJ1-1 TRBV27 TRBD1 TGTGCCAGCAGTTTATCGTGGGGTGGACAGGAGAACACTGAAGCTTTCTTT CASSLSWGGQENTEAFF
TRBJ2-7 TRBV5-1 TRBD2 TGCGCCAGCAGCTCGTGGGGGGGGACCTCGGCCGAGCAGTACTTC CASSSWGGTSAEQYF
TRBJ2-2 TRBV5-1 TRBD1 TGCGCCAGCAGCTTGCAGGGGGCCGGCACCGGGGAGCTGTTTTTT CASSLQGAGTGELFF
TRBJ2-1 TRBV5-4 - TGTGCCAGCAGCTTGGTAGGTAGCGATGAGCAGTTCTTC CASSLVGSDEQFF
TRBJ2-7 TRBV5-4 TRBD1 TGTGCCAGCAGCTTCCTCGGGGACAGGGGAGGGGAGCAGTACTTC CASSFLGDRGGEQYF
TRBJ2-7 TRBV11-3 TRBD2 TGTGCCAGCAGCTTAGGCCTGACTAGCGGGAGGACCTACGAGCAGTACTTC CASSLGLTSGRTYEQYF
TRBJ1-1 TRBV18 TRBD1 TGTGCCAGCTCACCACGACAGGGGGAAGCTTTCTTT CASSPRQGEAFF
TRBJ2-3 TRBV10-3 TRBD2 TGTGCCATCGGGGGGGGTGAAACGGGGGGTTCAGATACGCAGTATTTT CAIGGGETGGSDTQYF
TRBJ1-5 TRBV18 - TGTGCCAGCTCGAATTTTCAGGGGAATCAGCCCCAGCATTTT CASSNFQGNQPQHF
TRBJ2-2 TRBV6-4 TRBD1 TGTGCCAGCAGCGAAGACAGGGGGATGGGGGAGCTGTTTTTT CASSEDRGMGELFF
TRBJ2-6 TRBV27 - TGTGCCAGCAGTTCGACAGGTACGTCTGGGGCCAACGTCCTGACTTTC CASSSTGTSGANVLTF
TRBJ1-1 TRBV11-3 - TGTGCCAGCAGCTCCCGAAGGGGGAAGAACACTGAAGCTTTCTTT CASSSRRGKNTEAFF
TRBJ2-5 TRBV5-6 TRBD1 TGTGCCAGCAGCTTAGGCAGGGGGCTATTAGAGACCCAGTACTTC CASSLGRGLLETQYF
TRBJ2-6 TRBV28 - TGTGCCAGCAGCCCCCCGGGACAACTGTCTGGGGCCAACGTCCTGACTTTC CASSPPGQLSGANVLTF
TRBJ2-7 TRBV4-3 TRBD1 TGCGCCAGCAGCCAAGAAGGACAGGGGGCCTTCTACGAGCAGTACTTC CASSQEGQGAFYEQYF
TRBJ2-1 TRBV7-2 - TGTGCCAGCAGCCCCAGTGGCTTCGAGGCCTACAATGAGCAGTTCTTC CASSPSGFEAYNEQFF
TRBJ2-7 TRBV5-4 - TGTGCCAGCAGCCCGGACGGAGGTAGCCTCTCCTACGAGCAGTACTTC CASSPDGGSLSYEQYF
TRBJ1-5 TRBV7-2 TRBD1 TGTGCCAGCAGCACAGGGGTGGATCAGCCCCAGCATTTT CASSTGVDQPQHF
TRBJ2-1 TRBV19 TRBD2 TGTGCCAGTAGTGCCCGGACTAGCCAGTCCTACAATGAGCAGTTCTTC CASSARTSQSYNEQFF
TRBJ2-5 TRBV7-9 TRBD2 TGTGCCAGCAGCCCACCGACTAGCGGGAGCCCTAGGGAGCAGTACTTC CASSPPTSGSPREQYF
TRBJ2-7 TRBV6-6 - TGTGCCAGCACCTGGGGCGGATCCTACGAGCAGTACTTC CASTWGGSYEQYF
TRBJ1-5 TRBV10-2 TRBD1 TGCGCCAGCAGCGACAGGGTAGATCAGCCCCAGCATTTT CASSDRVDQPQHF
TRBJ1-4 TRBV6-5 TRBD1 TGTGCCAGCACCAACCAGGGGGCGGTTAACGAAAAACTGTTTTTT CASTNQGAVNEKLFF
TRBJ1-3 TRBV9 TRBD1 TGTGCCAGCAGCCCTTTTGACAGGGGGCTTGGAAACACCATATATTTT CASSPFDRGLGNTIYF
TRBJ2-1 TRBV7-9 TRBD2 TGTGCCAGCAGCTTAGCGACTAGCGGGAGTGAGCAGTTCTTC CASSLATSGSEQFF
TRBJ2-1 TRBV19 TRBD2 TGTGCCAGTAGTATCGCACAAGGGGAAAGGGCTAGCGGGATGCCGTCCCCGAACAATGAGCAGTTCTTC CASSIAQGERASGMPSPNNEQFF
TRBJ1-2 TRBV10-3 TRBD1 TGTGCCATCAGTGAGTTTGACAGGGGGTATGGCTACACCTTC CAISEFDRGYGYTF
TRBJ1-5 TRBV6-6 TRBD1 TGTGCCAGCAGTTACCAGGGGGACAATCAGCCCCAGCATTTT CASSYQGDNQPQHF
TRBJ2-3 TRBV6-5 - TGTGCCAGCAGTTACCCCGGCGGTTCTAGCACAGATACGCAGTATTTT CASSYPGGSSTDTQYF
TRBJ1-2 TRBV9 - TGTGCCAGCAGCGTAGGGGGTGGTGGGCGGGTTAACTATGGCTACACCTTC CASSVGGGGRVNYGYTF
TRBJ2-1 TRBV11-2 TRBD2 TGTGCCAGCAGCTCCCTGGGAAGCGGGAGGTACAATGAGCAGTTCTTC CASSSLGSGRYNEQFF
TRBJ2-1 TRBV6-5 TRBD1 TGTGCCAGCAGACGCCGGGACAGTGTCTACAATGAGCAGTTCTTC CASRRRDSVYNEQFF
TRBJ1-2 TRBV19 TRBD1 TGTGCCAGTAGTGTCGACAGGGGATATGGCTACACCTTC CASSVDRGYGYTF